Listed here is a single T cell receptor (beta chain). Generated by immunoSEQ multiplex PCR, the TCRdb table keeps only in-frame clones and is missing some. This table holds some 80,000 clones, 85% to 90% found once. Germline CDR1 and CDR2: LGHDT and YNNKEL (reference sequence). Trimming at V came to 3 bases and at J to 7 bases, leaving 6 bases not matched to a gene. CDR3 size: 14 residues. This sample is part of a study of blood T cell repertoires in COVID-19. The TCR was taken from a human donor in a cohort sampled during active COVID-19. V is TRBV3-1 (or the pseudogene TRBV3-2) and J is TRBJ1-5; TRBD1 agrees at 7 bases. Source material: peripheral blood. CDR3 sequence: CASSQTGRRQPQHF. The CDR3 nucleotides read TGTGCCAGCAGCCAGACAGGGCGTAGGCAGCCCCAGCATTTT.